The TCR beta chain described here comes from a study of immune aging and cytomegalovirus after organ transplant (dated by TCRdb to about 2021). About the study as a whole: Every transplant recipient was given three-drug immunosuppression consisting of prednisone, tacrolimus, and mycophenolate. Study-wide findings and limitations: Since the sequencing data did not include a CD57 measurement, a conservative gene-based definition of aging was used in its place. Aged-phenotype cells increased post-transplant regardless of clone size, earlier in large clones (days 200-264) than small clones, following viremia. A larger share of large clones was made up of TEMRA cells, and in the seven largest clones (about 2,000 cells) aged and TEMRA cells were gained while TCM cells were lost.

The trim is 6 bases for V and 4 bases for J, with a gap of 11 bases between the germline ends. Reading from cysteine to phenylalanine, the CDR3 counts 12 amino acids. The kept DNA is CDR3 alone, 36 bases in frame from the first base. As encoded in the germline V gene (reference sequence), CDR1 is DFQATT while CDR2 is SNEGSKA. The library was generated by single-cell sequencing. Reads for this sample came from an Illumina NovaSeq 6000. For cell capture and library preparation, the team used the BD Rhapsody Targeted mRNA and AbSeq Reagent Kit in a microwell format. Libraries were prepared to cover TCR, sample tags, AbSeq, and targeted mRNA from the Human T-Cell Expression Panel plus custom TOX and TOX2 primers. Sequencing of the libraries was performed on an Illumina NovaSeq. The source study handled its data this way. The analysis covered roughly 9,600 cells in total, of which 7,000 to 7,500 were CD8 T cells and about 4,500 were CD8 T cells with an identifiable TCR CDR3. The BD Rhapsody Targeted Analysis Pipeline, including V(D)J processing, was run on the Seven Bridges Genomics platform to process the raw data. SeqGeq 1.6.0 was used for quality control, Sample Tag demultiplexing with Lex-BDSMK, clone identification with VDJ Explorer, and Seurat clustering. Clones making up <1% of CD8 T cells were classified as non-expanded, and clones making up >2.5% of the sample were classified as clonal expansions. Using fastp trimming at Q25 and MiXCR clonotype assembly, TCRdb reanalyzed the public sequencing data and kept in-frame beta chains. Rows with one shared CDR3 protein collapse into an entry with the most common genes and DNA. The V and J calls were determined by TCRdb, not by the authors. A total of more than 20,000 distinct CDR3 sequences appear in this sample, roughly 38% of them only once. The ten top clones hold 25% to 30% of the sample.

This specimen's time point label, per the study, means: five sample-tagged time points from pre-transplant (day -1) to day 368 post-transplant, pooled. After thawing, PBMC were stimulated with a CMV IE-1 overlapping peptide library for 12 to 13 hours, with no transport inhibitors added. Thawed cells were rested overnight and then stimulated in R10 medium with CD28/CD49d costimulation. The IE-1 peptide library was made up of 15-amino-acid peptides with 11-amino-acid overlaps. Each time point was barcoded with BD Single-Cell Multiplexing Kit Sample Tags, pooled, and stained with oligo-conjugated anti-CD45RA plus sorting antibodies. A BD FACSAria III was used to sort CMV-responsive CD8+CD137+ and CD4+CD154+ T cells at 4-way purity. Blood samples were drawn into EDTA vacutainers and processed by Ficoll gradient within 1-24 hours. Compared with the rest of its sample, this clonotype is medium-sized (0.01 to 0.1%). The antigen it binds to is not known. No qualities accompany the bases; no much larger clone lies one base away.

This sequence was found in a female donor who had a heart transplant and CMV viremia. Sequencing used CMV peptide-activated CD4+ and CD8+ T cells sorted from blood, obtained at five time points, pooled. The cell subset or site label here, explained by the study, means: sorted CD8+CD137+ and CD4+CD154+ T cells after less than 15 h CMV IE-1 peptide stimulation. This chain is built from TRBV20-1 and TRBJ2-3; the D gene lacks a confident call. The nucleotide sequence reads as follows: TGCAGTGCCACGGAAACCGCAGATACGCAGTATTTT. The resulting protein is CSATETADTQYF.